One sample yielded the 13 T cell receptor beta chains listed below, sequenced in a study of blood T cell repertoires in COVID-19. Method: immunoSEQ multiplex PCR; TCRdb's copy keeps in-frame clones and lacks some. The sample has over 300,000 clones; approximately 83% are singletons. Sequencing input: PBMCs or T cells enriched from blood (not recorded which). These receptors were collected from a man aged 25-45 years who had recovered from COVID-19.

This rearrangement joins TRBV4-1 to TRBJ1-6; TRBD1 matches 7 bases. This CDR3 contains 20 residues. Looked up from germline, CDR1 is MGHRA and CDR2 is YSYEKL. The V gene end was trimmed by 0 bases and the J gene end by 1 base; junction bases not matched to a gene: 12. The CDR3 coding sequence is TGCGCCAGCAGCCAAGATCATTGGGACAGCGAGGAGTCCTATAATTCACCCCTCCACTTT. Its translation: CASSQDHWDSEESYNSPLHF.

Of note for this clone: Additional DNA sequences in this sample encode the identical CDR3. The CDR3 coding sequence is TGCGCCAGCAGCTTGGGCACTGGTGGAAACACCATATATTTT. Its protein product is CASSLGTGGNTIYF. The chain employs TRBV5-1 and TRBJ1-3; no definite D call. With 0 bases removed from V and 3 bases from J, the gap between germline ends came to 7 bases. Germline V CDR1 and CDR2: SGHRS, YFSETQ. The CDR3 is 14 amino acids. The variable domain in full, with the rest retrieved from reference TRBV5-1 and TRBJ1-3, is KAGVTQTPRYLIKTRGQQVTLSCSPISGHRSVSWYQQTPGQGLQFLFEYFSETQRNKGNFPGRFSGRQFSNSRSEMNVSTLELGDSALYLCASSLGTGGNTIYFGEGSWLTVV.

The count of this clone is one. J is TRBJ1-5 and V is TRBV19, with D perhaps matching TRBD1 (5 bases). This CDR3 has 18 amino acids. Germline CDR1 LNHDA, CDR2 SQIVND (reference sequence). The V gene lost 3 bases and the J gene lost 1 base, with 19 bases spanning the gap. The CDR3: CASSISKGRGSSNQPQHF. CDR3 DNA sequence: TGTGCCAGTAGTATTTCTAAGGGGCGGGGTAGCAGCAATCAGCCCCAGCATTTT.

The rearrangement uses TRBV18 and TRBJ1-5; D is perhaps TRBD1 (5 bases). Germline V gene sequence: CDR1 KGHSH, CDR2 LQKENI. The CDR3 sequence is 15 residues long. V lost 6 bases and J lost 3, with 15 bases in between. CDR3 coding DNA: TGTGCCAGCTCCCCCAATTCAGGGATCAATCAGCCCCAGCATTTT. It translates to CASSPNSGINQPQHF.

This clone appeared a single time. The chain uses TRBV11-2 and TRBJ1-4; maybe TRBD1 (5 bases). Trimming shortened V by 2 bases and J by 4 bases, and 8 bases separated the two germline ends. CDR1 is SGHAT and CDR2 is FQNNGV in the germline V gene. This CDR3 has 14 residues. The CDR3: CASSLSQVNEKLFF. DNA for the CDR3: TGTGCCAGCAGCTTATCACAGGTTAATGAAAAACTGTTTTTT.

The chain couples TRBV27 to TRBJ1-2, with D possibly matching TRBD1 (5 bases). The germline V gene has CDR1 MNHEY and CDR2 SMNVEV (reference sequence). The CDR3 has 16 amino acids. Trimming shortened V by 5 bases and J by 4 bases, and 20 bases separated the two germline ends. The CDR3 protein is CASSPSTVLTPYGYTF. In DNA form, the CDR3 reads TGTGCCAGCAGTCCCTCGACAGTGCTTACCCCCTATGGCTACACCTTC.

This CDR3 reads CASSLTSGLTYEQYF. CDR3 bases: TGTGCCAGCAGCTTGACTAGCGGACTAACCTACGAGCAGTACTTC. The V call is TRBV5-8, the J call TRBJ2-7, with 8 bases lining up with TRBD2. In germline, CDR1 is SGHTS, CDR2 YDEGEE. This CDR3 contains 15 residues. Trimming cost V 1 base and J 2 bases; bases outside gene matches: 5.

V and J are TRBV10-3 and TRBJ2-5; 8 nucleotides align to TRBD2. J was trimmed by 5 bases and V by 3 bases; bases with no gene match: 14. The CDR3 extends over 17 amino acids. Germline CDR1 ENHRY, CDR2 SYGVKD. The CDR3 sequence: CAISDLGGGPSGETQYF. In DNA form, the CDR3 reads TGTGCCATCAGTGATCTGGGCGGGGGGCCGTCCGGTGAGACCCAGTACTTC.

The chain employs TRBV6-2 or TRBV6-3 and TRBJ1-6, with 10 bases that match TRBD1. Trimming at V came to 2 bases and at J to 7 bases, leaving 8 bases not matched to a gene. Germline CDR1 MNHEY, CDR2 SVGEGT. The CDR3 is 17 amino acids. The DNA for the CDR3 is TGTGCCAGCAGTTACCCGCGACAGGGGGCAGCGAATTCACCCCTCCACTTT. Protein product: CASSYPRQGAANSPLHF.

The V gene is TRBV7-2, the J gene TRBJ1-5; the D gene is possibly TRBD1 (6 bases). The CDR3 runs to 15 residues. CDR1 SGHTA and CDR2 FQGNSA come from the germline V gene. Trimming took 4 bases from V and 2 from J, leaving 12 bases between them. The CDR3 loop reads CASSSDRWGNQPQHF. CDR3 nucleotides: TGTGCCAGCAGCTCGGACAGATGGGGCAATCAGCCCCAGCATTTT. The whole variable domain, filled in from reference TRBV7-2 and TRBJ1-5, reads GAGVSQSPSNKVTEKGKDVELRCDPISGHTALYWYRQSLGQGLEFLIYFQGNSAPDKSGLPSDRFSAERTGGSVSTLTIQRTQQEDSAVYLCASSSDRWGNQPQHFGDGTRLSIL.

This chain links TRBV6-6 with TRBJ1-6; no firm D call. The CDR3 has 13 amino acids. Trimming pared 11 bases from V and 7 bases from J, leaving 15 bases between. Germline loops: CDR1 MNHNY, CDR2 SVGAGI (reference sequence). The CDR3 DNA follows: TGTGCCGCGCGGGAAGTCTACAATTCACCCCTCCACTTT. Translating it yields CAAREVYNSPLHF.

This chain uses TRBV21-1 with TRBJ2-3; the D call in the table, TRBD1, was not verified against the DNA. TRBV21-1 has pseudogene status. The CDR3 runs 17 residues. The CDR3 loop is CASSKVIVIRGTDTQYF. CDR3 nucleotide sequence: TGTGCCAGCAGCAAAGTTATCGTTATTAGGGGGACAGATACGCAGTATTTT.

The J gene is TRBJ1-2, the V gene TRBV7-9; D is perhaps TRBD1 (6 bases). The CDR3 has 13 residues. Germline CDR1 reads SEHNR; CDR2 reads FQNEAQ (reference sequence). Trimming took off 4 bases at V and 6 bases at J, with 12 bases between the two ends. The DNA for the CDR3 is TGTGCCAGCAGCTCAACAGGGAGAGATGGCTACACCTTC. Its translation: CASSSTGRDGYTF.